This T cell receptor beta chain was retrieved from a study of Graves' ophthalmopathy and Graves' hyperthyroidism. Study-level findings and limits: Classification of ophthalmopathy versus stable hyperthyroidism by a 13-signature model yielded 85% to 90% sensitivity and about 83% specificity. Blood also harbored most expanded thyroid clonotypes above 0.001 frequency.

CDR3 regions of TCR beta were amplified from RNA transcripts. An opening RT-PCR round employed HTBI primers and preceded a second-round multiplex PCR. Each CDR3 protein gets one entry after TCRdb re-called the multiplex PCR reads with MiXCR. Of approximately 160,000 distinct CDR3 sequences in the sample, around two fifths were seen once. Germline CDR1 and CDR2: GTSNPN and SVGIG (reference sequence). V lost 3 bases, J lost 7 bases, and 10 bases lay in between. The length of the CDR3 is 11 residues. This clonotype was seen repeatedly, ten times or more. What it binds is unknown. Physicians reached a diagnosis by relying on clinical symptoms, serum thyroxine, TRAb, thyroid ultrasound and orbital computed tomography. Fresh peripheral blood, about 9.3 ml, was the PBMC source.

The source of this sequence is a woman between 40 and 55 years old with Graves' ophthalmopathy. This sequence joins TRBV30 and TRBJ2-7; TRBD1 might be the D (6 bases). Sample: peripheral blood. The DNA for the CDR3 is TGTGCCTGGAGAAGAGGGGGTGAGCAGTACTTC. It yields the protein CAWRRGGEQYF.